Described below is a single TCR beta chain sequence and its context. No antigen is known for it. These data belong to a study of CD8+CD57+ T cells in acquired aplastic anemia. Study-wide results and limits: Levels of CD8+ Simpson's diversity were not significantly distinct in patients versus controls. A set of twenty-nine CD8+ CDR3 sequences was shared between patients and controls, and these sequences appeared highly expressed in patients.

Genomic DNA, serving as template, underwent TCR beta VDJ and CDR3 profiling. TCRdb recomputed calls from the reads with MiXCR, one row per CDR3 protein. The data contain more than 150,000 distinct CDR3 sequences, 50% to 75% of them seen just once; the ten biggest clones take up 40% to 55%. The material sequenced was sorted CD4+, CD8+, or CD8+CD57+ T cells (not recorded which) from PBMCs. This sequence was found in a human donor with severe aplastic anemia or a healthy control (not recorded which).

CDR3 residues: CATRSSGQGANTIYF. CDR3 DNA sequence: TGTGCCACCAGGTCTTCGGGACAGGGGGCGAACACCATATATTTT. This sequence joins TRBV24-1 and TRBJ1-3; 12 bases are shared with TRBD1. The CDR3 is 15 residues long. With 7 bases clipped from V and 7 bases from J, the junction kept 7 bases outside the gene matches. Germline CDR1 KGHDR, CDR2 SFDVKD.